This T cell receptor beta chain was recorded in a study of T cell responses to AZD1222 COVID-19 vaccine. Produced via immunoSEQ multiplex PCR; TCRdb's table is partial and in-frame only. This repertoire shows some 85,000 clones, about 90% found once; its top ten account for around 6.8%. Study-level findings and limits: Two doses of AZD1222 preceded a rise in Spike-specific TCR breadth and depth. Within unmutated variant regions lay the reported targets of nearly half of spike-specific TCRs.

About this clone itself: Its antigen is undetermined.

The CDR3 spans 15 residues. Per the germline V gene, CDR1 is SGHTA and CDR2 is FQGNSA. V lost 5 bases to trimming and J lost 3 bases, with 14 bases between them. The rearrangement joins TRBV7-2 to TRBJ1-5; D perhaps matches TRBD1 (5 bases). This sample comprised peripheral blood, obtained on day 0 of AZD1222 vaccination. The receptor comes from an adult in good health. As DNA, the CDR3 is TGTGCCAGCAGCCGGGACTCTTACTCCAATCAGCCCCAGCATTTT. Translated, it gives CASSRDSYSNQPQHF. Drawing the rest from reference TRBV7-2 and TRBJ1-5, the complete variable domain is GAGVSQSPSNKVTEKGKDVELRCDPISGHTALYWYRQSLGQGLEFLIYFQGNSAPDKSGLPSDRFSAERTGGSVSTLTIQRTQQEDSAVYLCASSRDSYSNQPQHFGDGTRLSIL.